The rows below give T cell receptor beta chains drawn from one sample of a study of T-cell reconstitution after alpha-beta-depleted transplantation in children. In TCRdb, the PCR reads were re-called with MiXCR into one record per CDR3 protein. The sample has about 600,000 distinct CDR3 sequences, roughly 24% seen once. The source was PBMCs, mostly from graft donor cells, collected 360 days after TCRalphabeta/CD19-depleted stem cell transplant. The source of these receptors is a boy under two years old who had a stem cell transplant for acute myeloid leukemia, so the T cells may come from the graft donor. Both conserved end residues are part of each CDR3. D genes are given only for firm matches. Clone size is shown for a subset of rows, as once, few, many or a class of expanded clone.

>TRBD2|TRBJ2-3|TRBV29-1|-
CSAAGGSTDTQYF
TGCAGCGCTGCGGGGGGGAGCACAGATACGCAGTATTTT
>-|TRBJ2-1|TRBV20-1|-
CSARDRVSSYNEQFF
TGCAGTGCTAGAGATCGGGTGAGCTCCTACAATGAGCAGTTCTTC
>-|TRBJ2-1|TRBV27|-
CASSPGWGSSYNEQFF
TGTGCCAGCAGTCCTGGGTGGGGCAGCTCCTACAATGAGCAGTTCTTC
>TRBD2|TRBJ2-1|TRBV12-3/TRBV12-4|-
CASSSSGGVSEQFF
TGTGCCAGCAGCTCTAGCGGGGGTGTGAGTGAGCAGTTCTTC
>TRBD2|TRBJ2-1|TRBV2|few
CASSEYWRGDYNEQFF
TGTGCCAGCAGTGAATATTGGCGGGGGGACTACAATGAGCAGTTCTTC
>TRBD1|TRBJ1-3|TRBV12-3/TRBV12-4|-
CASSPSGTGGNTIYF
TGTGCCAGCAGTCCTTCGGGGACAGGGGGAAACACCATATATTTT
>TRBD2|TRBJ2-1|TRBV28|-
CASSLYSAGANEQFF
TGTGCCAGCAGTTTATATTCGGCGGGAGCCAATGAGCAGTTCTTC
>-|TRBJ1-3|TRBV29-1|few
CSVVGALSGNTIYF
TGCAGCGTTGTAGGGGCCCTCTCTGGAAACACCATATATTTT
>-|TRBJ2-2|TRBV29-1|-
CSVVVGSRNTGELFF
TGCAGCGTTGTTGTTGGGAGTAGGAACACCGGGGAGCTGTTTTTT
>-|TRBJ2-3|TRBV7-2|few
CASSLVRQGTDTQYF
TGTGCCAGCAGCTTAGTCCGACAGGGCACAGATACGCAGTATTTT
>-|TRBJ1-5|TRBV6-5|-
CASSYSRGNQPQHF
TGTGCCAGCAGTTACTCGCGCGGCAATCAGCCCCAGCATTTT
>-|TRBJ2-1|TRBV20-1|many
CSAYFGEQFF
TGCAGTGCCTATTTCGGTGAGCAGTTCTTC
>-|TRBJ1-6|TRBV20-1|many
CSARASATVYSPLHF
TGCAGTGCTAGAGCTTCGGCGACAGTTTATTCACCCCTCCACTTT
>TRBD1|TRBJ2-1|TRBV5-1|-
CASSPGTDEPNEQFF
TGCGCCAGCAGCCCCGGGACAGACGAACCCAATGAGCAGTTCTTC
>TRBD1|TRBJ2-7|TRBV12-3/TRBV12-4|-
CASSWAPPGQGSWGQYF
TGTGCCAGCAGTTGGGCTCCACCGGGACAGGGGTCCTGGGGGCAGTACTTC
>-|TRBJ2-2|TRBV20-1|-
CSVSVDTGELFF
TGCAGTGTTTCTGTCGACACCGGGGAGCTGTTTTTT
>-|TRBJ2-5|TRBV20-1|many
CSFSLGFQETQYF
TGCAGTTTCTCGTTGGGATTCCAAGAGACCCAGTACTTC
>TRBD2|TRBJ2-5|TRBV12-3/TRBV12-4|many
CASSRVAGGSETQYF
TGTGCCAGCAGTCGCGTAGCGGGGGGGTCGGAGACCCAGTACTTC
>-|TRBJ1-2|TRBV27|-
CASSFPQGNYTF
TGTGCCAGCAGTTTTCCCCAGGGGAACTACACCTTC
>-|TRBJ1-1|TRBV28|-
CASSFWDMNTEAFF
TGTGCCAGCAGTTTTTGGGACATGAACACTGAAGCTTTCTTT
>TRBD1|TRBJ2-5|TRBV7-6|many
CASRFDGDRDGLETQYF
TGTGCCAGCAGATTCGATGGGGACAGGGATGGTTTGGAGACCCAGTACTTC
>-|TRBJ2-5|TRBV28|-
CASSPQGIETQYF
TGTGCCAGCAGTCCTCAGGGAATTGAGACCCAGTACTTC
>TRBD1|TRBJ2-5|TRBV5-6|many
CASRSYRDSEQETQYF
TGTGCCAGCAGGTCGTACCGGGACAGCGAACAAGAGACCCAGTACTTC
>TRBD2|TRBJ2-7|TRBV20-1|-
CSALYLGLADYEQYF
TGCAGTGCTCTATATCTGGGACTAGCGGACTACGAGCAGTACTTC
>-|TRBJ2-1|TRBV12-3/TRBV12-4|-
CASSLGTEGAKNEQFF
TGTGCCAGCAGTTTGGGGACGGAGGGGGCGAAGAATGAGCAGTTCTTC
>TRBD1|TRBJ2-7|TRBV20-1|-
CSARDRWDSYEQYF
TGCAGTGCTAGAGATCGATGGGACAGCTACGAGCAGTACTTC
>-|TRBJ2-2|TRBV15|-
CATSRESGANTGELFF
TGTGCCACCAGCAGAGAATCGGGGGCGAACACCGGGGAGCTGTTTTTT
>TRBD2|TRBJ2-1|TRBV27|-
CASKPGGMLGEQFF
TGTGCCAGCAAGCCGGGGGGGATGTTGGGTGAGCAGTTCTTC
>TRBD1|TRBJ1-1|TRBV5-1|-
CASSWGDRGSGTEAFF
TGCGCCAGCAGCTGGGGGGACAGGGGATCAGGGACTGAAGCTTTCTTT
>TRBD1|TRBJ2-5|TRBV5-1|-
CASSLDLRDRRQETQYF
TGCGCCAGCAGCTTGGACCTCCGGGACAGAAGACAAGAGACCCAGTACTTC
>-|TRBJ2-7|TRBV6-2/TRBV6-3|few
CASSSNRVSYEQYF
TGTGCCAGCAGTTCCAACCGGGTATCCTACGAGCAGTACTTC
>-|TRBJ2-5|TRBV24-1|many
CATSDRGTHASKTQYF
TGTGCCACCAGTGACAGAGGGACTCACGCGTCCAAGACCCAGTACTTC
>-|TRBJ2-5|TRBV20-1|few
CSARDLGGQETQYF
TGCAGTGCTAGAGATCTGGGGGGACAAGAGACCCAGTACTTC
>TRBD1|TRBJ1-5|TRBV7-9|many
CASSLEGTGGFAAQPQHF
TGTGCCAGCAGCTTAGAGGGGACAGGGGGGTTCGCGGCTCAGCCCCAGCATTTT
>-|TRBJ1-1|TRBV6-5|-
CASSRSPHGAFF
TGTGCCAGCAGTAGGTCCCCACACGGCGCTTTCTTT
>TRBD1|TRBJ2-1|TRBV7-2|-
CASSLVGTGFYNEQFF
TGTGCCAGCAGCTTAGTTGGGACAGGGTTCTACAATGAGCAGTTCTTC
>-|TRBJ2-3|TRBV12-3/TRBV12-4|-
CASSTTGPPDTQYF
TGTGCCAGCAGTACTACAGGGCCACCCGATACGCAGTATTTT
>TRBD2|TRBJ2-1|TRBV5-1|-
CASSGVGGNEQFF
TGCGCCAGCAGCGGGGTCGGGGGGAATGAGCAGTTCTTC
>-|TRBJ2-1|TRBV6-1|-
CASSGDRSEQFF
TGTGCCAGCAGTGGTGACAGGAGTGAGCAGTTCTTC
>TRBD1|TRBJ2-3|TRBV20-1|few
CSASDPGGGTDTQYF
TGCAGTGCTAGCGATCCAGGGGGAGGCACAGATACGCAGTATTTT
>TRBD2|TRBJ2-3|TRBV7-6|-
CASSLAWTGGPLGTDTQYF
TGTGCCAGCAGCTTAGCATGGACGGGGGGGCCCCTCGGCACAGATACGCAGTATTTT
>-|TRBJ1-1|TRBV5-5|many
CASSLDRATEAFF
TGTGCCAGCAGCTTGGACAGGGCTACTGAAGCTTTCTTT
>-|TRBJ1-1|TRBV12-3/TRBV12-4|many
CASSLDEGRETEAFF
TGTGCCAGCAGTTTAGATGAGGGTAGGGAGACTGAAGCTTTCTTT
>-|TRBJ2-3|TRBV2|-
CASSDAGESADTQYF
TGTGCCAGCAGTGACGCAGGGGAAAGTGCAGATACGCAGTATTTT
>-|TRBJ1-6|TRBV7-2|-
CAGAQGNNSPLHF
TGTGCCGGAGCCCAGGGGAATAATTCACCCCTCCACTTT
>-|TRBJ2-1|TRBV27|few
CASRASGDNEQFF
TGTGCCAGTCGGGCATCCGGGGACAATGAGCAGTTCTTC
>TRBD2|TRBJ2-7|TRBV6-5|-
CASTSGGYEQYF
TGTGCCAGCACTAGCGGGGGCTACGAGCAGTACTTC
>-|TRBJ2-3|TRBV4-3|-
CASSQDRGRGGDTQYF
TGCGCCAGCAGCCAAGATCGGGGACGGGGAGGAGATACGCAGTATTTT
>-|TRBJ2-7|TRBV20-1|many
CSAPGGRSSYEQYF
TGCAGTGCCCCGGGGGGCCGAAGCTCCTACGAGCAGTACTTC
>-|TRBJ1-1|TRBV20-1|few
CSASPRTVINTEAFF
TGCAGTGCTAGTCCCCGGACAGTGATCAACACTGAAGCTTTCTTT
>TRBD2|TRBJ2-3|TRBV20-1|few
CSARDRLAGFTDTQYF
TGCAGTGCTAGAGATCGACTAGCGGGTTTCACAGATACGCAGTATTTT
>TRBD2|TRBJ2-3|TRBV9|many
CASSVVTSGPQYF
TGTGCCAGCAGCGTAGTCACTAGCGGTCCGCAGTATTTT
>TRBD2|TRBJ2-5|TRBV19|few
CASRLTSGQETQYF
TGTGCCAGTAGGCTCACTAGCGGGCAAGAGACCCAGTACTTC
>TRBD2|TRBJ2-7|TRBV20-1|many
CSASRTSGGYYEQYF
TGCAGTGCTAGCCGGACTAGCGGGGGTTACTACGAGCAGTACTTC